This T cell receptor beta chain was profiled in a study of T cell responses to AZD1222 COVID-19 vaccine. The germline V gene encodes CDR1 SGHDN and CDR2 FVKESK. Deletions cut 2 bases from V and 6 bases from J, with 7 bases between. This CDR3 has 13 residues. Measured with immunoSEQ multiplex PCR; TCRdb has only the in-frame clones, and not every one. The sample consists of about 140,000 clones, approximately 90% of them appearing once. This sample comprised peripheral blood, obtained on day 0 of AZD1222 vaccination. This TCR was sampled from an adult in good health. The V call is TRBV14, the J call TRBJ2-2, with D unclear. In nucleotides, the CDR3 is TGTGCCAGCAGCCAATCGACTCCCGGGGAGCTGTTTTTT. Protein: CASSQSTPGELFF.